This entry describes one TCR beta chain. The antigen is unknown. Just one base apart from a much larger clone, this may be a read error. The data are from a study of tumor and adjacent non-tumor tissue in lung cancer. The ends were cut back, 5 bases at V and 0 bases at J, with 12 bases in the middle. Germline V gene lookup returns CDR1 SEHNR and CDR2 FQNEAQ (reference sequence). This CDR3 contains 15 residues. No cell sorting was done before RNA was extracted from the tissue. Study results and limitations: Top 100 clones took a larger repertoire share in normal lung. Tumor tissue had significantly higher TCR diversity than normal lung.

The library came from three nested PCR rounds adapted from ARM-PCR protocols. A single record per CDR3 protein comes from TCRdb applying MiXCR to the multiplex PCR reads. Of roughly 150,000 distinct CDR3 sequences detected, approximately 66% appear once; the ten largest clones hold about 20%. The chain recombines TRBV7-9 with TRBJ2-3, with D hard to call. The sequencing input was lung tumor tissue. The receptor was isolated from a man aged 55 to 70 with small cell lung cancer. Here the CDR3 DNA reads TGTGCCAGCAGCACGTGGGAACATAGCACAGATACGCAGTATTTT. The encoded protein is CASSTWEHSTDTQYF.